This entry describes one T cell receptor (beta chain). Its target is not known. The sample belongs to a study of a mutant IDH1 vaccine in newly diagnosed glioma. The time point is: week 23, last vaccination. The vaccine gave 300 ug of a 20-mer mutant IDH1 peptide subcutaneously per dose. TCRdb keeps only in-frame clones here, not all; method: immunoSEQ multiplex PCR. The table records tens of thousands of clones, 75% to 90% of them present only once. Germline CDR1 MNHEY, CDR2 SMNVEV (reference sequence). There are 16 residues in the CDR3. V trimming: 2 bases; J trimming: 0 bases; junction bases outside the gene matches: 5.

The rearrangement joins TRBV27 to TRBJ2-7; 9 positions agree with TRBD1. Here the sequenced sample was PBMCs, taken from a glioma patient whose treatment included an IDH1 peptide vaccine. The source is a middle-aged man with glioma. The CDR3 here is CASSLRGTGSSYEQYF. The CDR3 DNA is TGTGCCAGCAGTTTACGAGGGACAGGGAGCTCCTACGAGCAGTACTTC.